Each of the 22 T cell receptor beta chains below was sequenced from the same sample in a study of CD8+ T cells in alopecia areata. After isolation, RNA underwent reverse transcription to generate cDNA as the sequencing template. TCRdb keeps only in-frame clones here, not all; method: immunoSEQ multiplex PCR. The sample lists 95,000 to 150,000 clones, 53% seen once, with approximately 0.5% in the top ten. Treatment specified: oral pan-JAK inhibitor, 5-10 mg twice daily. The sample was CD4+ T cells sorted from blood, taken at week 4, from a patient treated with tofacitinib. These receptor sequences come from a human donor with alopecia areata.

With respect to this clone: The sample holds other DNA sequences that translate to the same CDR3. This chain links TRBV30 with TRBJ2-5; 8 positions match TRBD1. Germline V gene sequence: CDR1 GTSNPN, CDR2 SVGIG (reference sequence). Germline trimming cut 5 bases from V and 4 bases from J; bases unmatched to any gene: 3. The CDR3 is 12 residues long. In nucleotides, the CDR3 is TGTGCCTGGGACAGGGGACGAGAGACCCAGTACTTC. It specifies CAWDRGRETQYF.

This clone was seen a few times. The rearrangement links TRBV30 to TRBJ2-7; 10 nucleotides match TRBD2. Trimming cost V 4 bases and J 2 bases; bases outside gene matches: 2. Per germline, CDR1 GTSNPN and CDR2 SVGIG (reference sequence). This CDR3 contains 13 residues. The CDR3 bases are TGTGCCTGGACCAGCGGGAGGGCCTACGAGCAGTACTTC. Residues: CAWTSGRAYEQYF.

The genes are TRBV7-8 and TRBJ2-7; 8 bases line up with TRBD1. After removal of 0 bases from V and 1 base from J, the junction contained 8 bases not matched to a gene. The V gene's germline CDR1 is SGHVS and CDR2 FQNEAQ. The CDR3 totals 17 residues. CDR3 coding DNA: TGTGCCAGCAGCTTAGCGATACGGACAGGGTGGTCCTACGAGCAGTACTTC. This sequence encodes CASSLAIRTGWSYEQYF. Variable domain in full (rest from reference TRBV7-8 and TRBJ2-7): GAGVSQSPRYKVAKRGQDVALRCDPISGHVSLFWYQQALGQGPEFLTYFQNEAQLDKSGLPSDRFFAERPEGSVSTLKIQRTQQEDSAVYLCASSLAIRTGWSYEQYFGPGTRLTVT.

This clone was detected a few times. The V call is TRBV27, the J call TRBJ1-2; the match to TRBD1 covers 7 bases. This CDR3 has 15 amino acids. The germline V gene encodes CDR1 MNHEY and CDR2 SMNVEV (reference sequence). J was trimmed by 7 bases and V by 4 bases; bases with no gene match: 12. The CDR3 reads CASSSTTGKVAGYTF. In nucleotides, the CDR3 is TGTGCCAGCAGTTCGACGACAGGGAAGGTGGCTGGCTACACCTTC.

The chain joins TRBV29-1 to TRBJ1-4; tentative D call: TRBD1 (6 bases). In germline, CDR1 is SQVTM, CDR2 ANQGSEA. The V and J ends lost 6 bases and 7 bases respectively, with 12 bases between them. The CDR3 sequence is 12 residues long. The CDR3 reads CSVRGQSEKLFF. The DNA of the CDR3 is TGCAGCGTCCGGGGGCAGAGTGAAAAACTGTTTTTT.

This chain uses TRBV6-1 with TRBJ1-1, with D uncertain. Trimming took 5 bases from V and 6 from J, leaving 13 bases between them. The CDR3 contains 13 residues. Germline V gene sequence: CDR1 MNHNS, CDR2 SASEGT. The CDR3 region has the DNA TGTGCCAGCAGTTCCGGGAGGGTCGCTGAAGCTTTCTTT. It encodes CASSSGRVAEAFF.

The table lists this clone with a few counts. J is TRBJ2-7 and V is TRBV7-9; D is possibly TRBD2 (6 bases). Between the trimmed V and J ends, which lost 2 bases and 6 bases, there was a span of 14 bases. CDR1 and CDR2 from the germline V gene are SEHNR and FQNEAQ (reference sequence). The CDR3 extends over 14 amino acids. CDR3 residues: CASSLIRSEGEQYF. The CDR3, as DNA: TGTGCCAGCAGCTTAATTCGGTCGGAGGGCGAGCAGTACTTC.

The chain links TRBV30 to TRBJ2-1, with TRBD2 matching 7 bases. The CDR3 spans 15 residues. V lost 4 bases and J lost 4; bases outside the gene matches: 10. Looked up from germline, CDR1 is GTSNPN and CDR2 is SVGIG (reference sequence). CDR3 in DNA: TGTGCCTGGAAAAATCCGGGAGGCCGGTACAATGAGCAGTTCTTC. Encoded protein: CAWKNPGGRYNEQFF.

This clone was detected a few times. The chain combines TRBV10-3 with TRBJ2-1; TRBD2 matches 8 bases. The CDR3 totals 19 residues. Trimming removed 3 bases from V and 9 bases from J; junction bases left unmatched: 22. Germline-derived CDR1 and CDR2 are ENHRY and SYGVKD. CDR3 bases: TGTGCCATCAGTGACCACTCCCAAAAGGCGGGAGGACGTACGAGTGAGCAGTTCTTC. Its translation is CAISDHSQKAGGRTSEQFF.

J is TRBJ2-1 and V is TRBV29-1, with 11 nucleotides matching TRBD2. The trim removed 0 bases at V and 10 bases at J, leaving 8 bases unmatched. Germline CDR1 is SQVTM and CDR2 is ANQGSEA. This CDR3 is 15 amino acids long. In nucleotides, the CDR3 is TGCAGCGTTGAAGATCCGTTAGCGGGAGGGGGGGAGCAGTTCTTC. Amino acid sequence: CSVEDPLAGGGEQFF.

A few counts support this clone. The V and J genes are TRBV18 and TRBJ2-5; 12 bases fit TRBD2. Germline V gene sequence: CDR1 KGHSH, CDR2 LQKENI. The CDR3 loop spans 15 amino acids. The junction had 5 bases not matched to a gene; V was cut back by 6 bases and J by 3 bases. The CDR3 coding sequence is TGTGCCAGCTCCGCCCGACTAGCGGGAGAAGAGACCCAGTACTTC. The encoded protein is CASSARLAGEETQYF.

The CDR3 sequence: CASSADKVYGYTF. CDR3 sequence (DNA): TGTGCCAGCAGCGCCGACAAGGTTTATGGCTACACCTTC. The V and J genes are TRBV9 and TRBJ1-2, with no clear D. Trimming shortened V by 3 bases and J by 5 bases, and 11 bases separated the two germline ends. Germline loops: CDR1 SGDLS, CDR2 YYNGEE. The CDR3 consists of 13 residues.

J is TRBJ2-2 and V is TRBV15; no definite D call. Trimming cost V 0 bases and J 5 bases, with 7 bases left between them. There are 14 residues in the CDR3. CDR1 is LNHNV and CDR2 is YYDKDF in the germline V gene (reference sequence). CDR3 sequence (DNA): TGTGCCACCAGCAGAGATAGGCAGACCGGGGAGCTGTTTTTT. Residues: CATSRDRQTGELFF.

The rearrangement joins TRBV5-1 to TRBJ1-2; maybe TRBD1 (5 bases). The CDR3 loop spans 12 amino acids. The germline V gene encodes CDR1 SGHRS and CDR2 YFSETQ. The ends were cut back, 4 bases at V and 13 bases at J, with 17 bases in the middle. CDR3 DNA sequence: TGCGCCAGCAGCACCCGGGACGAAGGGCCCACCTTC. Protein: CASSTRDEGPTF. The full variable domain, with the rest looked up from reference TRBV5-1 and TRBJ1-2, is KAGVTQTPRYLIKTRGQQVTLSCSPISGHRSVSWYQQTPGQGLQFLFEYFSETQRNKGNFPGRFSGRQFSNSRSEMNVSTLELGDSALYLCASSTRDEGPTFGSGTRLTVV.

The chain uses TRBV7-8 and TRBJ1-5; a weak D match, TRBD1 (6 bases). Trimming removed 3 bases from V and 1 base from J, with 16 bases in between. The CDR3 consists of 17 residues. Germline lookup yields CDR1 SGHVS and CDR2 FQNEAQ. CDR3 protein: CASSFTGMGGSNQPQHF. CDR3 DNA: TGTGCCAGCAGCTTTACAGGGATGGGTGGGAGCAATCAGCCCCAGCATTTT.

The CDR3 DNA is TGCAGCGTAGAACGGGGTTTAGGCTATGGCTACACCTTC. This encodes CSVERGLGYGYTF. The genes are TRBV29-1 and TRBJ1-2; D is ambiguous. Germline lookup yields CDR1 SQVTM and CDR2 ANQGSEA. Trimming left V 6 bases short and J 4 bases short, with 15 bases between. CDR3 length: 13 residues.

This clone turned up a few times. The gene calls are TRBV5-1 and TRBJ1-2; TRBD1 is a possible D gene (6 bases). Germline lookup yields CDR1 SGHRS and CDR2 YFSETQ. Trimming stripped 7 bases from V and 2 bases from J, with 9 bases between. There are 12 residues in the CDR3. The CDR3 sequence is CASAGQNYGYTF. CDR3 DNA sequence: TGCGCCAGCGCCGGACAGAACTATGGCTACACCTTC.

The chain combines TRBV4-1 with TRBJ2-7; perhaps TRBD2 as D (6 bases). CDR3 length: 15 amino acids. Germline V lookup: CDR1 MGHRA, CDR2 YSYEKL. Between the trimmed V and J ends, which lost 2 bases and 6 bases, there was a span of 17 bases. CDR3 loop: CASSQLGLPGTEQYF. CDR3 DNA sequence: TGCGCCAGCAGCCAACTGGGACTCCCAGGGACCGAGCAGTACTTC.

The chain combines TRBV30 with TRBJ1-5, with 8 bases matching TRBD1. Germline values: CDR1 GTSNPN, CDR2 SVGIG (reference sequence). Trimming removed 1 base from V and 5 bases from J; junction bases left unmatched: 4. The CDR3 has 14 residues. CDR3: CAWSAGGFYQPQHF. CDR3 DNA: TGTGCCTGGAGTGCAGGGGGCTTTTATCAGCCCCAGCATTTT.

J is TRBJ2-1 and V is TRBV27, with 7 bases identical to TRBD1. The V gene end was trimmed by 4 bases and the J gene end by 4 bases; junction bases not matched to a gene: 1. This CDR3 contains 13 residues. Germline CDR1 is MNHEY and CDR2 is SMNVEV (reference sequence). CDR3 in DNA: TGTGCCAGCAGTTCGACAGGGTACAATGAGCAGTTCTTC. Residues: CASSSTGYNEQFF.

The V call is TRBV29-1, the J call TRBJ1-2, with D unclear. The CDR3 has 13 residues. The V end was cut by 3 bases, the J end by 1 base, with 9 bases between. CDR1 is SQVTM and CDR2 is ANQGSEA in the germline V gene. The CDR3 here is CSVEQVLNYGYTF. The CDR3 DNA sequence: TGCAGCGTTGAGCAAGTCCTTAACTATGGCTACACCTTC.

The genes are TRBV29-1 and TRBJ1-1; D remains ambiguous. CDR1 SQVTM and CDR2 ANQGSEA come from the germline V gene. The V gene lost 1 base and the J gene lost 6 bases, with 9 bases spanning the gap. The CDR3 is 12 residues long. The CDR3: CSVEGLGPEAFF. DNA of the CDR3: TGCAGCGTTGAAGGTCTAGGGCCTGAAGCTTTCTTT.